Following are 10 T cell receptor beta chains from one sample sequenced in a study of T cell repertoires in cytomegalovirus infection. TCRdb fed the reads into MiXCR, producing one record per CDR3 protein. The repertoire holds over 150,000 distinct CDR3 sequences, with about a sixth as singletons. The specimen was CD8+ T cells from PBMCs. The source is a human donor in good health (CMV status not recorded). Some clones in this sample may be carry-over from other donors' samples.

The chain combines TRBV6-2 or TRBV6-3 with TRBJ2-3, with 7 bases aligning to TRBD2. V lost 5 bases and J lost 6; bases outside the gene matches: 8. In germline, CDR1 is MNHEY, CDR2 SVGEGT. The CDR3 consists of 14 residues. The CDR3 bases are TGTGCCAGCAGTCTCCCTACTAGCGAGGATACGCAGTATTTT. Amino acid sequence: CASSLPTSEDTQYF.

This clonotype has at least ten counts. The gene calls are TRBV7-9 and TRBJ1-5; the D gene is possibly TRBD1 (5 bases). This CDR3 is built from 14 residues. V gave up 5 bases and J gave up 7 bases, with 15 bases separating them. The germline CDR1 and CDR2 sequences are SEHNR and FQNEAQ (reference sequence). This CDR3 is CASSPGGAGQPQHF. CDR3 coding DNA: TGTGCCAGCAGCCCCGGAGGGGCTGGACAGCCCCAGCATTTT. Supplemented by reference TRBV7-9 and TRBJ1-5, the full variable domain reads DTGVSQNPRHKITKRGQNVTFRCDPISEHNRLYWYRQTLGQGPEFLTYFQNEAQLEKSRLLSDRFSAERPKGSFSTLEIQRTEQGDSAMYLCASSPGGAGQPQHFGDGTRLSIL.

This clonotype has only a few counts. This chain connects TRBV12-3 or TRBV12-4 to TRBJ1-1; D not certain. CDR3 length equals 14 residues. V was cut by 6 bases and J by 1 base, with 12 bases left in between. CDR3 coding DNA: TGTGCCAGCAGCCCCATGGATTCGAACACTGAAGCTTTCTTT. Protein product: CASSPMDSNTEAFF.

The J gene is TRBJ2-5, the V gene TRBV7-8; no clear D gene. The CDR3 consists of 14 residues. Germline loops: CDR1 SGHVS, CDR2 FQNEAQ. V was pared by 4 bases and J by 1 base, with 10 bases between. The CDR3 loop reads CASSSPTVQETQYF. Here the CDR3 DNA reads TGTGCCAGCAGCTCCCCCACAGTCCAAGAGACCCAGTACTTC.

Here the CDR3 DNA reads TGTGCCAGCAGCTTAGATCGACTAGCGGGGGGGATTGAGCAGTTCTTC. Protein product: CASSLDRLAGGIEQFF. The chain recombines TRBV7-9 with TRBJ2-1; 14 nucleotides match TRBD2. Trimming removed 1 base from V and 9 bases from J; junction bases left unmatched: 5. CDR1 is SEHNR, CDR2 FQNEAQ, per germline (reference sequence). The CDR3 runs to 16 residues.

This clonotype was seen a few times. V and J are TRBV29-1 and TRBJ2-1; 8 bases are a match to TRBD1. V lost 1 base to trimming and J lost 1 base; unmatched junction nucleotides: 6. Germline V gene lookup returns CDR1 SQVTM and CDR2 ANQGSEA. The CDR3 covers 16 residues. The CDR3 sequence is CSVEAEDRASYNEQFF. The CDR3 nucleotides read TGCAGCGTTGAAGCTGAGGACAGGGCTTCCTACAATGAGCAGTTCTTC.

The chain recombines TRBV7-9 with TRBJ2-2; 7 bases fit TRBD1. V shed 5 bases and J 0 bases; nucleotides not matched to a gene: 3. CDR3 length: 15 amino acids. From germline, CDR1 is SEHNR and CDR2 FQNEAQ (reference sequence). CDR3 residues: CASSQDRPNTGELFF. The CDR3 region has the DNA TGTGCCAGCAGCCAGGACAGGCCGAACACCGGGGAGCTGTTTTTT.

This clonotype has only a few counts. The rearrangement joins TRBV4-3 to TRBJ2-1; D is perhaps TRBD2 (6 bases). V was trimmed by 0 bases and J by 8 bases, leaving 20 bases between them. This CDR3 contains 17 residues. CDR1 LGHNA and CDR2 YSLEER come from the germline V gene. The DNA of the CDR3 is TGCGCCAGCAGCCAAGATCGGGCGGAGGGCAGTTGGTATGAGCAGTTCTTC. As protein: CASSQDRAEGSWYEQFF.

CDR3 amino acids: CASSFVQGAGEQYF. The CDR3 DNA is TGTGCCAGCAGTTTCGTCCAGGGAGCCGGCGAGCAGTACTTC. This sequence joins TRBV28 and TRBJ2-7; D may match TRBD1 or TRBD2 (5 bases each). Germline V lookup: CDR1 MDHEN, CDR2 SYDVKM. Trimming removed 3 bases from V and 6 bases from J, with 15 bases in between. There are 14 residues in the CDR3.

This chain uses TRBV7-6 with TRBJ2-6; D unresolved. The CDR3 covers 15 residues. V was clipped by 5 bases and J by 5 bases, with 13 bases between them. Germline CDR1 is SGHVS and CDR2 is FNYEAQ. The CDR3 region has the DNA TGTGCCAGCAGCGATAGCCCAACTTGGGCCAACGTCCTGACTTTC. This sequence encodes CASSDSPTWANVLTF. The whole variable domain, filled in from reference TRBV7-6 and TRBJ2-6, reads GAGVSQSPRYKVTKRGQDVALRCDPISGHVSLYWYRQALGQGPEFLTYFNYEAQQDKSGLPNDRFSAERPEGSISTLTIQRTEQRDSAMYRCASSDSPTWANVLTFGAGSRLTVL.